This T cell receptor (beta chain) was identified during a study of T cells in Graves' hyperthyroidism and ophthalmopathy. Study-wide context: Prior to any treatment, at the point of initial diagnosis, peripheral blood was collected.

The CDR3 is made up of 15 amino acids. Germline trimming cut 2 bases from V and 7 bases from J; bases unmatched to any gene: 7. Germline V gene sequence: CDR1 SGHKS, CDR2 YYEKEE (reference sequence). Researchers amplified the TCR beta CDR3 regions from RNA transcripts. The TCR CDR3 was amplified in a first-round RT-PCR using the HTBI primer set. MiXCR, run by TCRdb on the multiplex PCR reads, gives a single entry per CDR3 protein. The sample yields hundreds of thousands of distinct CDR3 sequences, about 16% seen once. In this sample, this clonotype turned up many times. The source is a woman aged 30 to 39 with Graves' hyperthyroidism. The specimen sequenced was blood. V gene TRBV5-5 combines with J gene TRBJ2-1; 9 bases map to TRBD1. The CDR3 coding sequence is TGTGCCAGCAGCTTCGGACAGGGGAGACGGAATGAGCAGTTCTTC. Its protein is CASSFGQGRRNEQFF.